The 11 T cell receptor beta chains below all came from one sample that was sequenced in a study of beta chain features in type 1 diabetes. Sequenced material consisted of expressed TCRB transcripts (all of the isolated RNA was reverse transcribed). Method: immunoSEQ multiplex PCR; TCRdb's copy keeps in-frame clones and lacks some. The sample shows approximately 160,000 clones, around 8% of them seen only once. The specimen sequenced was central memory CD4+ T cells from blood. The receptor source for this set is a man in his late teens or twenties in good health.

The J gene is TRBJ2-2, the V gene TRBV5-6; 14 positions agree with TRBD2. This CDR3 is 18 amino acids long. CDR1 is SGHDT, CDR2 YYEEEE, per germline. J was trimmed by 2 bases and V by 3 bases; bases with no gene match: 6. The CDR3 is CASSYPGLAGANTGELFF. The DNA for the CDR3 is TGTGCCAGCAGCTACCCGGGACTAGCGGGGGCAAACACCGGGGAGCTGTTTTTT. Variable domain in full (rest from reference TRBV5-6 and TRBJ2-2): DAGVTQSPTHLIKTRGQQVTLRCSPKSGHDTVSWYQQALGQGPQFIFQYYEEEERQRGNFPDRFSGHQFPNYSSELNVNALLLGDSALYLCASSYPGLAGANTGELFFGEGSRLTVL.

The chain carries TRBV2 and TRBJ1-1, with 7 nucleotides matching TRBD1. V was pared by 6 bases and J by 3 bases, with 7 bases of the junction left unmatched. From germline, CDR1 is SNHLY and CDR2 FYNNEI. The CDR3 extends over 14 amino acids. This chain's CDR3 is CASRGGQGDTEAFF. The CDR3 DNA sequence: TGTGCCAGCAGAGGAGGGCAGGGGGACACTGAAGCTTTCTTT.

V and J are TRBV2 and TRBJ1-2; no reliable D call. This CDR3 contains 12 residues. Looked up from germline, CDR1 is SNHLY and CDR2 is FYNNEI. V was trimmed by 6 bases and J by 8 bases, leaving 13 bases between them. The CDR3 sequence is CASRAGTEGYTF. The DNA for the CDR3 is TGTGCCAGCAGGGCTGGAACGGAGGGCTACACCTTC.

The chain has TRBV4-2 and TRBJ2-2; 8 bases are a match to TRBD2. V gave up 4 bases and J gave up 4 bases; unmatched junction bases: 5. The CDR3 is 15 amino acids. From germline, CDR1 is LGHNA and CDR2 YNFKEQ. The CDR3 region is CASSPGGFGTGELFF. The CDR3, as DNA: TGTGCCAGCAGCCCGGGGGGGTTTGGCACCGGGGAGCTGTTTTTT.

The chain combines TRBV10-3 with TRBJ2-3; TRBD1 matches 7 bases. CDR1 and CDR2 (germline): ENHRY, SYGVKD. This CDR3 is built from 14 residues. V was pared by 6 bases and J by 4 bases, with 7 bases of the junction left unmatched. This chain's CDR3 is CAIRAGTAADTQYF. The CDR3 DNA reads as TGTGCCATCAGGGCAGGGACAGCGGCAGATACGCAGTATTTT.

This clone showed up just once. This sequence joins TRBV9 and TRBJ2-3; no firm D call. CDR1 is SGDLS and CDR2 is YYNGEE in the germline V gene. The CDR3 has 13 residues. V dropped 1 base and J dropped 6 bases, with 9 bases sitting between them. CDR3 coding DNA: TGTGCCAGCAGCGTATCCTCCCAGGATACGCAGTATTTT. It encodes CASSVSSQDTQYF.

This clone has more than one count but fewer than ten. This sequence joins TRBV4-3 and TRBJ1-2; TRBD1 matches 8 bases. The junction had 19 bases not matched to a gene; V was cut back by 3 bases and J by 7 bases. CDR3 length equals 18 residues. The V gene's germline CDR1 is LGHNA and CDR2 YSLEER. The DNA of the CDR3 is TGCGCCAGCAGCCACCCTCCGGGGACAGGACGCCAAAGGGGTGGCTACACCTTC. Protein: CASSHPPGTGRQRGGYTF.

In its sample, this clone was seen many times. The chain employs TRBV7-9 and TRBJ2-1, with TRBD2 matching 11 bases. Looked up from germline, CDR1 is SEHNR and CDR2 is FQNEAQ (reference sequence). The CDR3 has 14 residues. Trimming cost V 4 bases and J 8 bases; bases outside gene matches: 4. CDR3 DNA sequence: TGTGCCAGCAGCTACACTAGCGGGAGCGATGAGCAGTTCTTC. This encodes CASSYTSGSDEQFF.

This clone was picked up a small number of times. The J gene is TRBJ2-7, the V gene TRBV7-3; 10 bases are shared with TRBD2. CDR1 and CDR2 (germline): SGHTA, FQGTGA. CDR3 length: 14 residues. Trimming cost V 3 bases and J 2 bases; bases outside gene matches: 1. The DNA of the CDR3 is TGTGCCAGCAGCTTGAGCGGGAGGGCCTACGAGCAGTACTTC. Amino acid sequence: CASSLSGRAYEQYF.

This clone was found a few times. The chain uses TRBV6-5 and TRBJ1-1, with D hard to call. CDR1 and CDR2 (germline): MNHEY, SVGAGI. The CDR3 covers 14 residues. The germline V and J ends were trimmed by 2 bases and 5 bases, with 12 bases remaining between them. CDR3 DNA sequence: TGTGCCAGCAGTTACCTTCTGACGAGGACTGAAGCTTTCTTT. This encodes CASSYLLTRTEAFF.

The sample holds a few counts of this clone. V and J are TRBV2 and TRBJ2-7, with unresolved D. The CDR3 is made up of 11 amino acids. Germline CDR1 SNHLY, CDR2 FYNNEI. Trimming removed 4 bases from V and 6 bases from J, with 7 bases in between. As DNA, the CDR3 is TGTGCCAGCAGTGGCGTTTTCGAGCAGTACTTC. It codes for CASSGVFEQYF.